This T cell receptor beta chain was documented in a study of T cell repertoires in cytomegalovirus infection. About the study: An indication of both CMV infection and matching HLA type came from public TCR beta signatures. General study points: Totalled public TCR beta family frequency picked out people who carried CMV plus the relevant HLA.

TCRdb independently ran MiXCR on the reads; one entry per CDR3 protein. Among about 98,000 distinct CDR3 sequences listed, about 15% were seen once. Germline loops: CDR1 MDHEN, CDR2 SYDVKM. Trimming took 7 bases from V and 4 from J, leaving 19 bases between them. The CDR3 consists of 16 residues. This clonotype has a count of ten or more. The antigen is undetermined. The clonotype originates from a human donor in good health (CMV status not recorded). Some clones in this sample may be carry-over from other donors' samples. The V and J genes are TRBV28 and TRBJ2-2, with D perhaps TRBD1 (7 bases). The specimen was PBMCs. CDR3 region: CASKWSGGGGTGELFF. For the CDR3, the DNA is TGTGCCAGCAAATGGTCCGGAGGGGGCGGCACCGGGGAGCTGTTTTTT.